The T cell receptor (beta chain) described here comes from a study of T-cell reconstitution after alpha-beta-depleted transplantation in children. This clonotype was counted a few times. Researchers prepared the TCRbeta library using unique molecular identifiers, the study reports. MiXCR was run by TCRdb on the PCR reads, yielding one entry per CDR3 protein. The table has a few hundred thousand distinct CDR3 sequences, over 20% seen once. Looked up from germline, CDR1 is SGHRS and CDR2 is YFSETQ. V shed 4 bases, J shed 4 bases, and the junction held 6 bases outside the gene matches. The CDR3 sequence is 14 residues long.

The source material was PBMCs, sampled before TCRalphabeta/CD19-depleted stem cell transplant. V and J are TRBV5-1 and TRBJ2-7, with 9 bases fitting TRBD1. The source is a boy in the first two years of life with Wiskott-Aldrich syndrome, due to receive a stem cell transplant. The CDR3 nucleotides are TGCGCCAGCAGCACGGACAGGGGCGAGTACGAGCAGTACTTC. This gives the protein CASSTDRGEYEQYF.